This T cell receptor beta chain appears in the sequencing data of a study of shared clonotypes between healthy human individuals. Trimming shortened V by 1 base and J by 3 bases, and 9 bases separated the two germline ends. The CDR3 covers 15 residues. Germline assignment: CDR1 MGHDK and CDR2 SYGVNS. Naive CD8 cells were CD45RO-negative, positively selected for CCR7, excluding terminally differentiated effector memory CD45RA+ cells. Donors comprised healthy HIV-negative adults lacking recent acute infections or vaccinations. Authors' methods: As immunoSEQ supplied junction-only sequences (without quality scores), filtering differed. Sequencing was performed with immunoSEQ multiplex PCR; in TCRdb, only in-frame clones are kept and a portion is missing. V and J calls and clone size follow that table, whereas D and trimming were derived from the DNA. The sample holds some 740,000 clones; around 93% are singletons and the top ten take less than 25%.

This TCR derives from a man in his thirties or forties in good health. Sequenced input: naive CD8+ T cells sorted from blood. The V and J genes are TRBV25-1 and TRBJ1-4; tentatively, D is TRBD1 (5 bases). In DNA, the CDR3 is TGTGCCAGCAGTGAATTCACAGGCCCTAATGAAAAACTGTTTTTT. It specifies CASSEFTGPNEKLFF. Based on the CDR3 plus reference TRBV25-1 and TRBJ1-4, the full variable domain is EADIYQTPRYLVIGTGKKITLECSQTMGHDKMYWYQQDPGMELHLIHYSYGVNSTEKGDLSSESTVSRIRTEHFPLTLESARPSHTSQYLCASSEFTGPNEKLFFGSGTQLSVL.